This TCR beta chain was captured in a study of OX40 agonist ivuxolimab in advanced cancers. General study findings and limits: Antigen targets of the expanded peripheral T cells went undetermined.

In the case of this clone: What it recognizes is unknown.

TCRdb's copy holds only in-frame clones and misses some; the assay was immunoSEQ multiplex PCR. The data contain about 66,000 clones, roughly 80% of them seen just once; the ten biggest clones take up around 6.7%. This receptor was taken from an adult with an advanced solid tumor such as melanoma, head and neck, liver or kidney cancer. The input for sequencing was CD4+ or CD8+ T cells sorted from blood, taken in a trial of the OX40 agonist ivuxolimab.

In DNA, the CDR3 is TGTGCCTGGAGCGGGGGGTTCGACAGCAATCAGCCCCAGCATTTT. Translated: CAWSGGFDSNQPQHF. The chain links TRBV30 to TRBJ1-5, with D perhaps TRBD1 (5 bases). CDR1 is GTSNPN, CDR2 SVGIG, per germline (reference sequence). The CDR3 spans 15 residues. The V and J ends lost 3 bases and 1 base respectively, with 13 bases between them. The full variable domain, its missing parts supplied by reference TRBV30 and TRBJ1-5, is SQTIHQWPATLVQPVGSPLSLECTVEGTSNPNLYWYRQAAGRGLQLLFYSVGIGQISSEVPQNLSASRPQDRQFILSSKKLLLSDSGFYLCAWSGGFDSNQPQHFGDGTRLSIL.